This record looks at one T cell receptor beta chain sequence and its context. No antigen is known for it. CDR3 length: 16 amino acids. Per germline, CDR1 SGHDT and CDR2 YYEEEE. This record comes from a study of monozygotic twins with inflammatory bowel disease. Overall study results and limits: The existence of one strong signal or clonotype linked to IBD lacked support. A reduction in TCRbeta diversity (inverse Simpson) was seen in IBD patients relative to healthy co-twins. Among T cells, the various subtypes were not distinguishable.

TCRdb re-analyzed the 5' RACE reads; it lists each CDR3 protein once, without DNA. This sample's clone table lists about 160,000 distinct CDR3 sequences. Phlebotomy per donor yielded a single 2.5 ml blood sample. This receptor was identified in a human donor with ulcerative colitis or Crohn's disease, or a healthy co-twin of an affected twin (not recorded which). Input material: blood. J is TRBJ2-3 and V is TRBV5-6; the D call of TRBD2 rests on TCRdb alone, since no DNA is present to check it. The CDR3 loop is CASSWGSSGVTDTQYF. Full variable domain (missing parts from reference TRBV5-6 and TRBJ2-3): DAGVTQSPTHLIKTRGQQVTLRCSPKSGHDTVSWYQQALGQGPQFIFQYYEEEERQRGNFPDRFSGHQFPNYSSELNVNALLLGDSALYLCASSWGSSGVTDTQYFGPGTRLTVL.